A single sample gave rise to the 4 T cell receptor beta chains below, sequenced in a study of cytomegalovirus exposure and HLA in healthy donors. Amplification used 60 Vbeta primers and 13 Jbeta primers. Generated by immunoSEQ multiplex PCR, the TCRdb table keeps only in-frame clones and is missing some. The sample contains tens of thousands of clones, under 80% of which appear only once. Sequencing was done on a sample of PBMCs. These receptors originate from a man aged 40-50 years in good health and CMV-seropositive.

The gene calls are TRBV19 and TRBJ2-7, with D tentatively TRBD1 (5 bases). Trimming cost V 5 bases and J 5 bases, with 16 bases left between them. The V gene's germline CDR1 is LNHDA and CDR2 SQIVND (reference sequence). This CDR3 is built from 14 residues. The CDR3 sequence: CASSPQGEPHEQYF. CDR3 bases: TGTGCCAGTAGTCCCCAGGGTGAACCCCACGAGCAGTACTTC.

The chain employs TRBV6-5 and TRBJ1-4; 11 bases agree with TRBD1. V trimming: 6 bases; J trimming: 8 bases; junction bases outside the gene matches: 8. The V gene's germline CDR1 is MNHEY and CDR2 SVGAGI. CDR3 length: 15 amino acids. CDR3 loop: CASSPGQGALEKLFF. The CDR3 nucleotides are TGTGCCAGCAGCCCCGGACAGGGGGCTTTGGAAAAACTGTTTTTT.

V and J are TRBV6-6 and TRBJ2-1; D may be TRBD1 (6 bases). This CDR3 region has 13 residues. The V end was cut by 4 bases, the J end by 5 bases, with 9 bases between. The germline gives CDR1 MNHNY, CDR2 SVGAGI (reference sequence). The DNA of the CDR3 is TGTGCCAGCAGTTCGCAGGGGAACAATGAGCAGTTCTTC. Encoded protein: CASSSQGNNEQFF.

This clone was detected once. The chain couples TRBV7-9 to TRBJ1-4; no clear D. CDR1 and CDR2 (germline): SEHNR, FQNEAQ (reference sequence). V was trimmed by 1 base and J by 0 bases, leaving 12 bases between them. The length of the CDR3 is 17 residues. CDR3 sequence: CASSLDVWQTTNEKLFF. The CDR3 coding sequence is TGTGCCAGCAGCTTAGATGTGTGGCAGACAACTAATGAAAAACTGTTTTTT. Full variable domain (outside the CDR3, taken from reference TRBV7-9 and TRBJ1-4): DTGVSQNPRHKITKRGQNVTFRCDPISEHNRLYWYRQTLGQGPEFLTYFQNEAQLEKSRLLSDRFSAERPKGSFSTLEIQRTEQGDSAMYLCASSLDVWQTTNEKLFFGSGTQLSVL.